These 12 T cell receptor beta chains were sequenced from one sample in a study of PD-1 blockade in classical Hodgkin lymphoma. Data came from immunoSEQ multiplex PCR; TCRdb stores just in-frame clones and leaves some out. The table lists about 52,000 clones, approximately 86% of them singletons. The time point: cycle 4 day 1 (C4D1), after 6 weeks of nivolumab. Each and every patient relapsed after autologous stem cell transplantation, and patients got differing brentuximab vedotin exposure. Sample: peripheral blood mononuclear cells (PBMCs), taken before the fourth cycle of nivolumab. The receptors were sampled from a human donor with classical Hodgkin lymphoma.

V and J are TRBV2 and TRBJ1-1, with 7 bases that match TRBD1. Germline V gene data show CDR1 as SNHLY and CDR2 as FYNNEI. Trimming took 5 bases from V and 3 from J; bases not matched to a gene: 6. The CDR3 loop spans 14 amino acids. CDR3: CASSTGDWDTEAFF. DNA of the CDR3: TGTGCCAGCAGTACAGGGGATTGGGACACTGAAGCTTTCTTT.

The V and J genes are TRBV28 and TRBJ1-5; a possible D gene is TRBD1 (5 bases). Trimming pared 6 bases from V and 7 bases from J, leaving 25 bases between. Germline CDR1 reads MDHEN; CDR2 reads SYDVKM. CDR3 length: 17 amino acids. The CDR3 spells CASSLGGGEFLRQPQHF. The DNA of the CDR3 is TGTGCCAGCAGCTTGGGGGGGGGAGAATTCCTGCGACAGCCCCAGCATTTT.

V usage is TRBV7-2 and J usage is TRBJ2-7; no clear D gene. Trimming stripped 5 bases from V and 0 bases from J, with 14 bases between. From germline, CDR1 is SGHTA and CDR2 FQGNSA. The CDR3 is 15 amino acids. CDR3 sequence (DNA): TGTGCCAGCAGCCTACAGCTTCTTGACTCCTACGAGCAGTACTTC. Residues: CASSLQLLDSYEQYF.

This chain's CDR3 is CASSSLTTNFYEQYF. The CDR3 DNA sequence: TGTGCCAGCAGCTCCTTGACTACAAACTTCTACGAGCAGTACTTC. The chain recombines TRBV11-2 with TRBJ2-7; a weak D match, TRBD2 (5 bases). There are 15 residues in the CDR3. V was cut by 4 bases and J by 3 bases, with 16 bases left in between. CDR1 SGHAT and CDR2 FQNNGV come from the germline V gene.

The genes are TRBV4-2 and TRBJ1-3; no clear D. Germline CDR1 is LGHNA and CDR2 is YNFKEQ. Trimming took 0 bases from V and 0 from J, leaving 15 bases between them. This CDR3 contains 18 residues. The CDR3 is CASSQEGRFFSSGNTIYF. CDR3 coding DNA: TGTGCCAGCAGCCAAGAGGGGAGATTTTTCAGCTCTGGAAACACCATATATTTT.

The genes are TRBV28 and TRBJ2-5; the D gene could be TRBD1 or TRBD2 (5 bases each). The CDR3 is 15 amino acids. CDR1 and CDR2 (germline): MDHEN, SYDVKM. V was cut by 7 bases and J by 2 bases, with 17 bases left in between. CDR3 loop: CASTGLGTLQETQYF. The DNA of the CDR3 is TGTGCCAGCACCGGTCTTGGGACCCTTCAAGAGACCCAGTACTTC.

CDR3 DNA: TGTGCCAGCAGTTTATTCCGGCTGGACCTCAATCAGCCCCAGCATTTT. It specifies CASSLFRLDLNQPQHF. This rearrangement joins TRBV28 to TRBJ1-5; D gene uncertain. Trimming stripped 1 base from V and 3 bases from J, with 13 bases between. The CDR3 totals 16 residues. Germline V gene sequence: CDR1 MDHEN, CDR2 SYDVKM.

The rearrangement uses TRBV7-6 and TRBJ1-5; D perhaps matches TRBD1 (6 bases). CDR1 SGHVS and CDR2 FNYEAQ come from the germline V gene. With 2 bases removed from V and 4 bases from J, the gap between germline ends came to 15 bases. The CDR3 is 16 amino acids. The CDR3 DNA is TGTGCCAGCAGCTTACGAGGGGGGGCACTGAATCAGCCCCAGCATTTT. Translating it yields CASSLRGGALNQPQHF.

This clone was seen only once. The chain recombines TRBV7-2 with TRBJ2-5; D not resolved. The CDR3 is 14 residues long. Germline CDR1 is SGHTA and CDR2 is FQGNSA. The V end was cut by 5 bases, the J end by 2 bases, with 12 bases between. The CDR3 DNA is TGTGCCAGCAGCGCATGGACGGCACAAGAGACCCAGTACTTC. It yields the protein CASSAWTAQETQYF.

This chain uses TRBV14 with TRBJ1-6; TRBD1 aligns across 10 bases. This CDR3 is 16 amino acids long. CDR1 SGHDN and CDR2 FVKESK come from the germline V gene. The trim removed 3 bases at V and 9 bases at J, leaving 8 bases unmatched. The CDR3 DNA follows: TGTGCCAGCAGCCATGGAGGGGGACAGGGGATTTCACCCCTCCACTTT. The encoded protein is CASSHGGGQGISPLHF. The whole variable domain, remainder taken from reference TRBV14 and TRBJ1-6, is EAGVTQFPSHSVIEKGQTVTLRCDPISGHDNLYWYRRVMGKEIKFLLHFVKESKQDESGMPNNRFLAERTGGTYSTLKVQPAELEDSGVYFCASSHGGGQGISPLHFGNGTRLTVT.

The chain combines TRBV6-4 with TRBJ1-5; the D gene is possibly TRBD1 (6 bases). Germline-derived CDR1 and CDR2 are MRHNA and SNTAGT. The length of the CDR3 is 17 residues. Trimming cost V 4 bases and J 0 bases, with 16 bases left between them. The chain's CDR3 is CASSGLYRDISNQPQHF. CDR3 DNA: TGTGCCAGCAGTGGCCTATACCGGGACATTAGCAATCAGCCCCAGCATTTT.

V and J are TRBV7-8 and TRBJ1-1; D gene unclear. Germline CDR1 reads SGHVS; CDR2 reads FQNEAQ. Deletions cut 5 bases from V and 8 bases from J, with 12 bases between. The CDR3 is 12 residues long. The DNA of the CDR3 is TGTGCCAGCAGCCCCGGCCGGGTCGAAGCTTTCTTT. Translating gives CASSPGRVEAFF.